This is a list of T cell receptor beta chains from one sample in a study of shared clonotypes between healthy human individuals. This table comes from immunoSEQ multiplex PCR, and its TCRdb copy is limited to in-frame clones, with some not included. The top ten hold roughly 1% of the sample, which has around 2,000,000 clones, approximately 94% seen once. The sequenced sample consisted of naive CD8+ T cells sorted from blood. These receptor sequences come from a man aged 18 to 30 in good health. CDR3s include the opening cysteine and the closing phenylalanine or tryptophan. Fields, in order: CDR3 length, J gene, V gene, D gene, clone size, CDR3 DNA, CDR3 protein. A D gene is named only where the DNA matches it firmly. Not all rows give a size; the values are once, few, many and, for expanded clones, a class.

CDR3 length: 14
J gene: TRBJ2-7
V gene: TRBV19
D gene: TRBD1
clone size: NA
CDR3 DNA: TGTGCCAGTAGTCTCACAGGGGTTTTCTCCGAGCAGTACTTC
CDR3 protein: CASSLTGVFSEQYF

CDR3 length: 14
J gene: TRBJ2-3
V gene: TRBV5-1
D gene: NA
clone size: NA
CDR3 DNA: TGCGCCAGCAGCTTGCCCGGGGTCACAGATACGCAGTATTTT
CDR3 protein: CASSLPGVTDTQYF

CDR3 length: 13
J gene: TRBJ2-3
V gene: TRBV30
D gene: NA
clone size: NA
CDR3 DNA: TGTGCCTGGAGGGACAAAAGCACAGATACGCAGTATTTT
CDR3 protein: CAWRDKSTDTQYF

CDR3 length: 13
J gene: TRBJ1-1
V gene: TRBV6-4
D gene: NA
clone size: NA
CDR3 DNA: TGTGCCAGCAGTGACTCCATGTACACTGAAGCTTTCTTT
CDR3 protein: CASSDSMYTEAFF

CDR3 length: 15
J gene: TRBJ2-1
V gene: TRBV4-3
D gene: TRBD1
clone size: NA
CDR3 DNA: TGCGCCAGCAGCCAAGGGACAGGGACGGTCGATGAGCAGTTCTTC
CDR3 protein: CASSQGTGTVDEQFF

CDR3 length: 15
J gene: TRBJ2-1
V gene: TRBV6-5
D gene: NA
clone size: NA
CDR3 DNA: TGTGCCAGCAGTTACTCACCTAGCTCCTACAATGAGCAGTTCTTC
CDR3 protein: CASSYSPSSYNEQFF

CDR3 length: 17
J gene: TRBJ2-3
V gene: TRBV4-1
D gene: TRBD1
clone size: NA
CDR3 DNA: TGCGCCAGCAGTTCCACAATTCCGGGACAGATCACAGATACGCAGTATTTT
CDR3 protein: CASSSTIPGQITDTQYF

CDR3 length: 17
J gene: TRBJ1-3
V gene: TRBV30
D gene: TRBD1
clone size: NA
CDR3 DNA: TGTGCCTGGGGACAGGGGAGGACTGGGGGGACTGGAAACACCATATATTTT
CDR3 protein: CAWGQGRTGGTGNTIYF

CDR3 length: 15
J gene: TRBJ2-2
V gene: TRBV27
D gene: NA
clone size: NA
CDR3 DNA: TGTGCCAGCAGTACCCCGTTCGCGAACACCGGGGAGCTGTTTTTT
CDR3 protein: CASSTPFANTGELFF

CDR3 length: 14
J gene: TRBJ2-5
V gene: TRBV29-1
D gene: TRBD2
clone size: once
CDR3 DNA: TGCAGCGTTGAAGGGCGGGGGATAATGGAGACCCAGTACTTC
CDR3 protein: CSVEGRGIMETQYF

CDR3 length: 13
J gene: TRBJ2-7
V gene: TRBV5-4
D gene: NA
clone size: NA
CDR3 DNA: TGTGCCAGCAGCTTGGACAGTTCGTTCGAGCAGTACTTC
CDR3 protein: CASSLDSSFEQYF

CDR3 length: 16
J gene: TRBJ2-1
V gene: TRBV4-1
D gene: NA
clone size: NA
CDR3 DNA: TGCGCCAGCAGCCAGATACCGGGGAGCTCCTACAATGAGCAGTTCTTC
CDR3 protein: CASSQIPGSSYNEQFF

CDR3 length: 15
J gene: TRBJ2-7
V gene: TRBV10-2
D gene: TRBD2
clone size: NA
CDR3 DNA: TGCGCCAGCACTCCGGCGGGAGGGATGACCTACGGGCAGTACTTC
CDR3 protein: CASTPAGGMTYGQYF

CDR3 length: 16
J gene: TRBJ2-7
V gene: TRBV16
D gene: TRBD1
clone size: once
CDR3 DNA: TGTGCCAGCAGCCAATCGATCAGGGGGCTCTCCTACGAGCAGTACTTC
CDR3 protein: CASSQSIRGLSYEQYF

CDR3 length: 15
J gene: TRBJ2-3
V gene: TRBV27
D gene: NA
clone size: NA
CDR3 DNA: TGTGCCAGCAGGGCGGGCGCTCCTAGCACAGATACGCAGTATTTT
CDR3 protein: CASRAGAPSTDTQYF

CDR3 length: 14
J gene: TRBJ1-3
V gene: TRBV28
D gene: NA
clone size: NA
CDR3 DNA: TGTGCCAGCAGCCCGTGGGACCCTGGAAACACCATATATTTT
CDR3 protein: CASSPWDPGNTIYF

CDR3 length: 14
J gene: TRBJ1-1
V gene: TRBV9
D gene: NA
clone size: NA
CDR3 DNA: TGTGCCAGCAGCGTAGAGGGGATGAACACTGAAGCTTTCTTT
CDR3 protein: CASSVEGMNTEAFF

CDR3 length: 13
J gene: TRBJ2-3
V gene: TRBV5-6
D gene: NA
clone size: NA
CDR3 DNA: TGTGCCAGCAGCTTGGGCGCCACAGATACGCAGTATTTT
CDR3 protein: CASSLGATDTQYF

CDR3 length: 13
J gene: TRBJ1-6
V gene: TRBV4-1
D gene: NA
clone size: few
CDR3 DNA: TGCGCCAGCAGCCCCAGGCGGGATTCACCCCTCCACTTT
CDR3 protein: CASSPRRDSPLHF

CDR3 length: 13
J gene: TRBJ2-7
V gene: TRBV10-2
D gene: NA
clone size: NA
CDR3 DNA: TGCGCCAGCAGTGACGCGGTTTCCTACGAGCAGTACTTC
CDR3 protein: CASSDAVSYEQYF

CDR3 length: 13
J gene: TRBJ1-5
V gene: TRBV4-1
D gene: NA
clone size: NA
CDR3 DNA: TGCGCCAGCAGCCAAGTAATGAATCAGCCCCAGCATTTT
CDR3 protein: CASSQVMNQPQHF

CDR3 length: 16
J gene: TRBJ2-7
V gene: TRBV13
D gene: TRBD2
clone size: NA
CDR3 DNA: TGTGCCAGCAGCTTTGCCGCGGGAGAGAACTCCTACGAGCAGTACTTC
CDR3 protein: CASSFAAGENSYEQYF

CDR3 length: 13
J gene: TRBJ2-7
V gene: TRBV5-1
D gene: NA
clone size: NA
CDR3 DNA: TGCGCCAGCAGGATACAGGATACCTACGAGCAGTACTTC
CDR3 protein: CASRIQDTYEQYF

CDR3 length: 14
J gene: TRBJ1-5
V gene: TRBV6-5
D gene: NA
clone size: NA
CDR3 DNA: TGTGCCAGCAGTTACTCGGAAGGGCTGGGGCCCCAGCATTTT
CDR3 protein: CASSYSEGLGPQHF

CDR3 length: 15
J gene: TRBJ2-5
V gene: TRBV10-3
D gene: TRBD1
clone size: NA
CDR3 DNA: TGTGCCATCAGTGACCGGGACAGGGGGCTGGAGACCCAGTACTTC
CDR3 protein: CAISDRDRGLETQYF

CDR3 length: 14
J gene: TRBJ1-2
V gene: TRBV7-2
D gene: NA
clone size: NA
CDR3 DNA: TGTGCCAGCAGCTTAGGCCCCTTAGTATATGGCTACACCTTC
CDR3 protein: CASSLGPLVYGYTF